This note documents a single T cell receptor (beta chain) sequence. The antigen is undetermined. This specimen belongs to a study of OX40 agonist ivuxolimab in advanced cancers. About the research overall: Across the patients, intravenous ivuxolimab was delivered every 2 weeks at 0.01 to 10 mg/kg. Study-level results: Among T cells, CD8+ cells averaged more expanded clones than CD4+ cells. Low clonal expansion, among the lowest seen, marked partial responders at 0.1-3.0 mg/kg.

The table came from immunoSEQ multiplex PCR; TCRdb's copy has only in-frame clones and leaves some out. The sample has 60,000 to 75,000 clones, roughly 88% seen once. Deletions cut 1 base from V and 4 bases from J, with 8 bases between. Per germline, CDR1 MGHDK and CDR2 SYGVNS. The CDR3 covers 13 residues. The TCR sequence derives from an adult with an advanced solid tumor such as melanoma, head and neck, liver or kidney cancer. The material was CD4+ or CD8+ T cells sorted from blood, obtained in a trial of the OX40 agonist ivuxolimab. The chain has TRBV25-1 and TRBJ2-7; D ambiguous. The CDR3 DNA follows: TGTGCCAGCAGTGAATTCGTCCAATACGAGCAGTACTTC. Translation gives CASSEFVQYEQYF.